The entry that follows covers one TCR beta chain sequence. Per the original methods: Estimation of nucleated cell counts was performed using reference gene primer amplification. The data were produced by immunoSEQ multiplex PCR, yet TCRdb's version contains in-frame clones alone and is incomplete. V and J calls and clone size are copied from that table; D and trimming were computed from the DNA. Of 100,000 to 120,000 clones in the sample, 70% to 85% were seen once. This sample stems from a study of blood T cell repertoires in COVID-19. Whole-study context: There were acute and convalescent COVID-19 samples, and they came from the United States, Italy and Spain. Sources were T cells, B-cell-depleted T cells, or PBMCs; the material itself was cDNA or gDNA.

CDR3 length: 14 residues. Germline loops: CDR1 SGHDT, CDR2 YYEEEE. Between the trimmed V and J ends, which lost 0 bases and 8 bases, there was a span of 14 bases. This sequence originates from a woman aged 40 to 50 with acute or convalescent COVID-19. The chain recombines TRBV5-6 with TRBJ1-1; D perhaps matches TRBD1 (6 bases). The sample consisted of peripheral blood. CDR3 in DNA: TGTGCCAGCAGCTTGGACCGGGACAAGGGGGAAGCTTTCTTT. It is translated as CASSLDRDKGEAFF.